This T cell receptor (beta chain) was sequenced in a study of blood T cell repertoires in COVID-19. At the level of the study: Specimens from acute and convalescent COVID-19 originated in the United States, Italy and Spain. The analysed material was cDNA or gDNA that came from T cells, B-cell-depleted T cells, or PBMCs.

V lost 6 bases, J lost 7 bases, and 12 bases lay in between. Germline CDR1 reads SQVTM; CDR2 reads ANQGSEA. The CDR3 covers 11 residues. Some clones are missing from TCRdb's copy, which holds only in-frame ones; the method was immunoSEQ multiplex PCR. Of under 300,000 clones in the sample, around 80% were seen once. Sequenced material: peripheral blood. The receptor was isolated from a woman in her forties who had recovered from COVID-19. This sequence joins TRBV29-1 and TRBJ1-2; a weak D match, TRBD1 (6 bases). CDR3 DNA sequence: TGCAGCGTGCAGGGGATGGGTGGCTACACCTTC. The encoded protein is CSVQGMGGYTF.